A selection of T cell receptor beta chains follows, all from one sample in a study of blood T cell repertoires in COVID-19. Only in-frame clones appear in the TCRdb table, and some are missing; sequencing was by immunoSEQ multiplex PCR. The sample has some 300,000 clones; around 89% are singletons. Sequenced sample: PBMCs or T cells enriched from blood (not recorded which). The source of these receptors is a woman aged 18 to 35 with acute COVID-19. Each CDR3 is given with its conserved first and last residue. The D gene is left open where the match is weak. Clone size, where shown, is once, few, many, or a class for clones that have expanded.

size: few
D: TRBD1
V: TRBV2
J: TRBJ1-5
CDR3: CASSDSTGGSTSNQPQHF
DNA: TGTGCCAGCAGTGATTCCACAGGGGGTAGTACGAGCAATCAGCCCCAGCATTTT

size: NA
D: TRBD1
V: TRBV6-1
J: TRBJ1-2
CDR3: CASSEATGTYGYTF
DNA: TGTGCCAGCAGTGAAGCGACAGGGACCTATGGCTACACCTTC

size: NA
D: NA
V: TRBV5-1
J: TRBJ2-2
CDR3: CASSFGQPNTGELFF
DNA: TGCGCCAGCAGCTTTGGACAGCCGAACACCGGGGAGCTGTTTTTT

size: NA
D: TRBD1
V: TRBV16
J: TRBJ1-4
CDR3: CASSPLGTGVEKLFF
DNA: TGTGCCAGCAGCCCCCTAGGGACAGGGGTTGAAAAACTGTTTTTT

size: NA
D: NA
V: TRBV11-3
J: TRBJ2-5
CDR3: CASSLDRETQYF
DNA: TGTGCCAGCAGCCTTGACAGAGAGACCCAGTACTTC

size: NA
D: TRBD1
V: TRBV14
J: TRBJ1-2
CDR3: CASSQLFTRDRSTTGYTF
DNA: TGTGCCAGCAGCCAACTCTTTACGCGGGACAGATCTACTACGGGCTACACCTTC

size: NA
D: TRBD1
V: TRBV11-3
J: TRBJ1-4
CDR3: CASSRLGGTVNEKLFF
DNA: TGTGCCAGCAGCCGACTTGGGGGGACAGTAAATGAAAAACTGTTTTTT

size: NA
D: TRBD2
V: TRBV30
J: TRBJ2-7
CDR3: CAWSGWGGTYEQYF
DNA: TGTGCCTGGAGCGGTTGGGGGGGAACCTACGAGCAGTACTTC

size: NA
D: TRBD2
V: TRBV28
J: TRBJ2-1
CDR3: CASSLDGRSYNEQFF
DNA: TGTGCCAGCAGTTTAGACGGGAGGTCCTACAATGAGCAGTTCTTC

size: NA
D: NA
V: TRBV5-1
J: TRBJ1-1
CDR3: CASSLEIASNTEAFF
DNA: TGCGCCAGCAGCTTAGAAATAGCTTCGAACACTGAAGCTTTCTTT

size: few
D: NA
V: TRBV11-2
J: TRBJ2-2
CDR3: CASTGGRRTKNTGELFF
DNA: TGTGCCAGCACCGGAGGCAGACGAACGAAGAACACCGGGGAGCTGTTTTTT

size: NA
D: NA
V: TRBV6-5
J: TRBJ2-7
CDR3: CASSTRGSYEQYF
DNA: TGTGCCAGCAGTACTCGGGGCTCCTACGAGCAGTACTTC

size: NA
D: TRBD1
V: TRBV29-1
J: TRBJ1-1
CDR3: CSVEGTGNTEAFF
DNA: TGCAGCGTTGAGGGGACAGGAAACACTGAAGCTTTCTTT

size: NA
D: NA
V: TRBV7-9
J: TRBJ1-2
CDR3: CASSPRDGYTF
DNA: TGTGCCAGCAGTCCACGGGATGGCTACACCTTC

size: NA
D: NA
V: TRBV29-1
J: TRBJ2-1
CDR3: CSAKGGSYNEQFF
DNA: TGCAGCGCAAAAGGAGGTAGTTACAATGAGCAGTTCTTC

size: NA
D: TRBD2
V: TRBV5-1
J: TRBJ2-1
CDR3: CASSTLAGGQDEQFF
DNA: TGCGCCAGCAGTACCCTAGCGGGAGGTCAAGATGAGCAGTTCTTC

size: NA
D: TRBD2
V: TRBV5-6
J: TRBJ2-1
CDR3: CASSRYSGRAKNEQFF
DNA: TGTGCCAGCAGCCGGTATAGCGGGAGGGCCAAGAATGAGCAGTTCTTC

size: NA
D: NA
V: TRBV5-7
J: TRBJ2-7
CDR3: CASSLDPQIPYEQYF
DNA: TGTGCCAGCAGCTTGGACCCCCAGATCCCCTACGAGCAGTACTTC

size: NA
D: TRBD2
V: TRBV19
J: TRBJ2-2
CDR3: CASSINVAGNTGELFF
DNA: TGTGCCAGTAGTATAAATGTAGCGGGCAACACCGGGGAGCTGTTTTTT

size: NA
D: NA
V: TRBV5-5
J: TRBJ1-5
CDR3: CASSEGHISNQPQHF
DNA: TGTGCCAGCAGCGAGGGACATATTAGCAATCAGCCCCAGCATTTT

size: NA
D: NA
V: TRBV2
J: TRBJ2-1
CDR3: CASKGVLDEQFF
DNA: TGTGCCTCAAAGGGGGTGTTGGATGAGCAGTTCTTC

size: NA
D: TRBD1
V: TRBV9
J: TRBJ1-5
CDR3: CASSDTGAGNQPQHF
DNA: TGTGCCAGCAGCGACACAGGGGCGGGCAATCAGCCCCAGCATTTT

size: NA
D: NA
V: TRBV12-3/TRBV12-4
J: TRBJ1-1
CDR3: CASMFLVNTEAFF
DNA: TGTGCCAGCATGTTTTTAGTTAACACTGAAGCTTTCTTT

size: NA
D: TRBD2
V: TRBV6-5
J: TRBJ2-2
CDR3: CASTSGLAMVGELFF
DNA: TGTGCCAGCACCTCCGGACTAGCGATGGTCGGGGAGCTGTTTTTT

size: once
D: NA
V: TRBV4-1
J: TRBJ2-3
CDR3: CASSQDPGGSTDTQYF
DNA: TGCGCCAGCAGCCAAGATCCCGGCGGAAGCACAGATACGCAGTATTTT

size: NA
D: NA
V: TRBV28
J: TRBJ1-1
CDR3: CASSLPGNTEAFF
DNA: TGTGCCAGCAGTTTACCGGGGAACACTGAAGCTTTCTTT

size: NA
D: NA
V: TRBV6-5
J: TRBJ1-6
CDR3: CASRDSRSYNSPLHF
DNA: TGTGCCAGCAGGGACAGCCGCTCCTATAATTCACCCCTCCACTTT

size: NA
D: TRBD2
V: TRBV6-5
J: TRBJ2-1
CDR3: CASLLAGDNNEQFF
DNA: TGTGCCAGCCTTTTGGCGGGAGACAACAATGAGCAGTTCTTC

size: NA
D: TRBD2
V: TRBV7-2
J: TRBJ2-1
CDR3: CASSKGTGLAGSNEQFF
DNA: TGTGCCAGCAGCAAAGGCACGGGACTAGCGGGAAGTAATGAGCAGTTCTTC

size: NA
D: NA
V: TRBV27
J: TRBJ2-1
CDR3: CASHRAGRSYNEQFF
DNA: TGTGCCAGCCACCGGGCGGGCAGAAGCTACAATGAGCAGTTCTTC

size: NA
D: NA
V: TRBV29-1
J: TRBJ1-5
CDR3: CSVSDSNSNQPQHF
DNA: TGCAGCGTTTCCGACAGCAATAGCAATCAGCCCCAGCATTTT

size: NA
D: NA
V: TRBV12-3/TRBV12-4
J: TRBJ2-2
CDR3: CASSPDRSGELFF
DNA: TGTGCCAGCAGCCCTGACAGGTCCGGGGAGCTGTTTTTT

size: NA
D: NA
V: TRBV9
J: TRBJ1-1
CDR3: CASSDRANTEAFF
DNA: TGTGCCAGCAGCGACAGGGCGAACACTGAAGCTTTCTTT

size: NA
D: NA
V: TRBV24-1
J: TRBJ2-5
CDR3: CATSDPGVETQYF
DNA: TGTGCCACCAGTGATCCGGGGGTAGAGACCCAGTACTTC

size: NA
D: NA
V: TRBV18
J: TRBJ2-6
CDR3: CASSARGPSSGANVLTF
DNA: TGTGCCAGCTCAGCCAGGGGTCCAAGCTCTGGGGCCAACGTCCTGACTTTC

size: NA
D: NA
V: TRBV5-1
J: TRBJ2-3
CDR3: CASSLASGTDTQYF
DNA: TGCGCCAGCAGTTTGGCTTCAGGGACAGATACGCAGTATTTT

size: NA
D: TRBD1
V: TRBV28
J: TRBJ1-4
CDR3: CASLPGQGTEKLFF
DNA: TGTGCCAGTTTACCGGGACAGGGCACGGAAAAACTGTTTTTT

size: NA
D: NA
V: TRBV19
J: TRBJ1-1
CDR3: CASSILQTRHTEAFF
DNA: TGTGCCAGTAGTATCCTTCAGACTCGCCACACTGAAGCTTTCTTT

size: NA
D: TRBD1
V: TRBV19
J: TRBJ2-7
CDR3: CASSVGTGALYEQYF
DNA: TGTGCCAGTAGTGTCGGGACAGGGGCCCTCTACGAGCAGTACTTC

size: NA
D: TRBD2
V: TRBV9
J: TRBJ2-7
CDR3: CASSVGETSGRGSYEQYF
DNA: TGTGCCAGCAGCGTAGGGGAGACTAGCGGGAGAGGGTCCTACGAGCAGTACTTC

size: NA
D: TRBD1
V: TRBV11-3
J: TRBJ2-6
CDR3: CASSGQGAGANVLTF
DNA: TGTGCCAGTTCCGGCCAGGGGGCTGGGGCCAACGTCCTGACTTTC

size: NA
D: NA
V: TRBV15
J: TRBJ1-5
CDR3: CATSRDRGGQPQHF
DNA: TGTGCCACCAGCAGAGATCGAGGGGGTCAGCCCCAGCATTTT

size: NA
D: NA
V: TRBV15
J: TRBJ2-7
CDR3: CATSRLLEGEGPYEQYF
DNA: TGTGCCACCAGCAGATTACTCGAGGGGGAGGGCCCCTACGAGCAGTACTTC

size: once
D: NA
V: TRBV5-5
J: TRBJ1-2
CDR3: CASSLRDDSLGYTF
DNA: TGTGCCAGCAGCTTAAGAGATGACAGCTTGGGCTACACCTTC

size: NA
D: NA
V: TRBV5-4
J: TRBJ2-7
CDR3: CASSLDYSYEQYF
DNA: TGTGCCAGCAGCCTGGACTATTCCTACGAGCAGTACTTC

size: NA
D: TRBD2
V: TRBV13
J: TRBJ2-1
CDR3: CASSSWAGLAGGYNEQFF
DNA: TGTGCCAGCAGCTCCTGGGCTGGACTAGCGGGAGGATACAATGAGCAGTTCTTC

size: NA
D: NA
V: TRBV27
J: TRBJ1-2
CDR3: CASSTHSGGYTF
DNA: TGTGCCAGCAGTACTCACTCAGGGGGCTACACCTTC

size: NA
D: TRBD1
V: TRBV7-3
J: TRBJ1-2
CDR3: CASSSVGTGQGAYGYTF
DNA: TGTGCCAGCAGCTCAGTGGGGACGGGACAGGGGGCGTATGGCTACACCTTC

size: NA
D: NA
V: TRBV27
J: TRBJ2-7
CDR3: CASSPTSSSYEQYF
DNA: TGTGCCAGCAGTCCCACCTCATCCAGCTACGAGCAGTACTTC

size: NA
D: NA
V: TRBV30
J: TRBJ1-5
CDR3: CAWRPGRAQSNQPQHF
DNA: TGTGCCTGGAGGCCAGGCAGGGCGCAGAGCAATCAGCCCCAGCATTTT

size: NA
D: TRBD2
V: TRBV11-3
J: TRBJ2-1
CDR3: CASSLGLAEYNEQFF
DNA: TGTGCCAGCAGCCTGGGACTAGCGGAGTACAATGAGCAGTTCTTC